The rows below give T cell receptor beta chains drawn from one sample of a study of blood T cell repertoires in COVID-19. The method was immunoSEQ multiplex PCR; TCRdb's version includes in-frame clones alone and lacks a portion of them. The sample has 200,000 to 250,000 clones; just over 85% are singletons. The specimen was PBMCs or T cells enriched from blood (not recorded which). Receptor source: a woman between 35 and 50 years old with acute COVID-19. CDR3s include the opening cysteine and the closing phenylalanine or tryptophan. D genes are given only for firm matches. Clone sizes are given selectively: once, few, many, or a class where the clone is expanded.

d_gene	v_gene	abundance	j_gene	CDR3nt	CDR3aa
TRBD1	TRBV5-5	-	TRBJ1-4	TGTGCCAGCAGCACACAGGGGGCGGCTAATGAAAAACTGTTTTTT	CASSTQGAANEKLFF
-	TRBV5-1	-	TRBJ1-1	TGCGCCAGCAGCTTGGACGGGATGAACACTGAAGCTTTCTTT	CASSLDGMNTEAFF
-	TRBV4-3	-	TRBJ2-1	TGCGCCAGCAGCCAGGGGGCCCTGGGGGAGCAGTTCTTC	CASSQGALGEQFF
-	TRBV4-3	-	TRBJ1-2	TGCGCCAGCAGCCAAGTGGTTATGGGGGCCTTCTATGGCTACACCTTC	CASSQVVMGAFYGYTF
-	TRBV4-3	-	TRBJ1-4	TGCGCCAGCACCACAAATGCCCAGAGGGAAAAACTGTTTTTT	CASTTNAQREKLFF
TRBD1	TRBV5-1	few	TRBJ2-7	TGCGCCAGCAGCGCGGACAGGCCAACCTACGAGCAGTACTTC	CASSADRPTYEQYF
-	TRBV5-1	once	TRBJ2-7	TGCGCCAGCAGCTTGACTTCCGGTTGGGAGCAGTACTTC	CASSLTSGWEQYF
-	TRBV6-2/TRBV6-3	-	TRBJ1-2	TGTGCCAGCAGTTCTAACCCTGACGGGGGGGGCTATGGCTACACCTTC	CASSSNPDGGGYGYTF
TRBD1	TRBV2	-	TRBJ2-7	TGTGCCAGCAGTGAATATCCAGGGGGCTACGAGCAGTACTTC	CASSEYPGGYEQYF
-	TRBV6-5	-	TRBJ1-1	TGTGCCAGCAGCGGGGGAGGGGTTGAAGCTTTCTTT	CASSGGGVEAFF
-	TRBV12-5	-	TRBJ2-1	TGTGCTAGTGGTTTTCACAGGTTAACCTACAATGAGCAGTTCTTC	CASGFHRLTYNEQFF
TRBD2	TRBV3-1/TRBV3-2	-	TRBJ2-3	TGTGCCAGCAGCCAAGGAGCTAGCGGGAGAACAGATACGCAGTATTTT	CASSQGASGRTDTQYF
-	TRBV29-1	-	TRBJ1-2	TGCAGCGTTGATAGGGCAGGGGCGTCGGGTGGCTACACCTTC	CSVDRAGASGGYTF
TRBD2	TRBV7-2	-	TRBJ2-1	TGTGCCAGCAGCTTAGGGGGGCTAGCGGGGATCTTC	CASSLGGLAGIF
-	TRBV20-1	-	TRBJ2-7	TGCAGTGCTAGTTCCAGGGGAATAGGCTACGAGCAGTACTTC	CSASSRGIGYEQYF
TRBD1	TRBV6-5	-	TRBJ1-1	TGTGCCAGCAGTTACTCGACAGGGCGGGGGAACACTGAAGCTTTCTTT	CASSYSTGRGNTEAFF
-	TRBV5-4	-	TRBJ2-4	TGTGCCAGCAGGGCCGCAGGCAAAAACATTCAGTACTTC	CASRAAGKNIQYF
TRBD1	TRBV19	few	TRBJ1-5	TGTGCCAGTATGGGACAGGGTAATCAGCCCCAGCATTTT	CASMGQGNQPQHF
-	TRBV6-5	-	TRBJ1-3	TGTGCCAGCCTAACGAACTCTGGAAACACCATATATTTT	CASLTNSGNTIYF
-	TRBV3-1/TRBV3-2	-	TRBJ2-1	TGTGCCAGCAGCCAAGAGGGCCTCCTGTTGTACAATGAGCAGTTCTTC	CASSQEGLLLYNEQFF
-	TRBV12-3/TRBV12-4	-	TRBJ1-1	TGTGCCAGCAGTTCAGGGTCCACTGAAGCTTTCTTT	CASSSGSTEAFF
-	TRBV20-1	-	TRBJ1-1	TGCAGTGCTAGTACACAGAAGAACACTGAAGCTTTCTTT	CSASTQKNTEAFF
-	TRBV7-9	-	TRBJ1-5	TGTGCCAGCAGCTTGCCAGGGGGCAATCAGCCCCAGCATTTT	CASSLPGGNQPQHF
TRBD1	TRBV5-5	-	TRBJ1-2	TGTGCCAGCAGCTTGAAGGGACAGGGGGCGGTTAACTATGGCTACACCTTC	CASSLKGQGAVNYGYTF
-	TRBV9	-	TRBJ2-7	TGTGCCAGCAGCGTAGAGGCAGCGTCCTACGAGCAGTACTTC	CASSVEAASYEQYF
-	TRBV5-1	-	TRBJ1-6	TGCGCCAGCAGCTTGGTGGCAGCCGGGAATTCACCCCTCCACTTT	CASSLVAAGNSPLHF
TRBD1	TRBV7-7	-	TRBJ1-5	TGTGCTAGCAGCTTGAGAACAGGGGATCAGCCCCAGCATTTT	CASSLRTGDQPQHF
TRBD2	TRBV9	-	TRBJ2-1	TGTGCCAGCAGCGTTGGGGCTAGCGGGGGGAATGAGCAGTTCTTC	CASSVGASGGNEQFF
TRBD1	TRBV4-1	-	TRBJ1-4	TGCGCCAGCAGCCTCCGGGACAGTCGAAATGAAAAACTGTTTTTT	CASSLRDSRNEKLFF
TRBD1	TRBV5-4	-	TRBJ2-1	TGTGCCAGCAGCTCTGGACAGGGGGCTTACAATGAGCAGTTCTTC	CASSSGQGAYNEQFF
TRBD1	TRBV5-4	-	TRBJ1-2	TGTGCCAGCAGCTTCGGGGACAGAGTCTATGGCTACACCTTC	CASSFGDRVYGYTF
-	TRBV28	-	TRBJ1-1	TGTGCCAGCAGTCTTGAGAGTTTACGCACTGAAGCTTTCTTT	CASSLESLRTEAFF
TRBD2	TRBV2	many	TRBJ2-7	TGTGCCAGCAAATCTACTAGCGCTGAGCAGTACTTC	CASKSTSAEQYF
TRBD1	TRBV7-2	-	TRBJ1-5	TGTGCCAGCAGCTTAACAGGGGCCTCGGCTCAGCCCCAGCATTTT	CASSLTGASAQPQHF
TRBD1	TRBV5-1	-	TRBJ2-2	TGCGCCAGCAGCGTCGGGACAGTAAACACCGGGGAGCTGTTTTTT	CASSVGTVNTGELFF
-	TRBV5-1	-	TRBJ1-5	TGCGCCAGCAGCCTACCAAGGACAGACTTTGAATATAGCAATCAGCCCCAGCATTTT	CASSLPRTDFEYSNQPQHF
TRBD1	TRBV10-3	-	TRBJ2-1	TGTGCCATCAGCGAGACAGGGGGTAATGAGCAGTTCTTC	CAISETGGNEQFF
-	TRBV5-6	-	TRBJ2-1	TGTGCCAGCAGCTTGAATCGGTACAATGAGCAGTTCTTC	CASSLNRYNEQFF
TRBD1	TRBV7-9	-	TRBJ2-1	TGTGCCAGCAGCTTAGGGGACAGCTATTACAATGAGCAGTTCTTC	CASSLGDSYYNEQFF
-	TRBV6-4	-	TRBJ1-2	TGTGCCAGCAGACGGGATGTTGGAAGTGGCTACACCTTC	CASRRDVGSGYTF